This TCR beta chain was sequenced during a study of response to subunit inactivated influenza vaccine. This clonotype occurred once. Its specificity is not known. Using its own MiXCR run on the RT-PCR reads, TCRdb lists one record per CDR3 protein. Found here are 610,000 or so distinct CDR3 sequences, 11% to 15% of them singletons; the top ten hold over 8.5%. Findings and caveats of the study: The authors suggested that few new T cells are recruited per seasonal influenza vaccination.

The specimen was PBMCs from blood, collected approximately 13 days after vaccination. This clonotype was sampled from a man aged 45 to 65 who received an inactivated influenza vaccine.

The CDR3 here is CSVGGLRDRSRKLFF. The CDR3 DNA sequence: TGCAGCGTTGGTGGACTACGGGACAGGTCAAGAAAACTGTTTTTT. This chain uses TRBV29-1 with TRBJ1-4; 8 bases match TRBD1. The CDR3 runs 15 residues. Losses at the gene ends were 4 bases for V and 10 bases for J; bases not matched to a gene: 14. Germline CDR1 is SQVTM and CDR2 is ANQGSEA. Together with reference TRBV29-1 and TRBJ1-4, the CDR3 gives the full variable domain: SAVISQKPSRDICQRGTSLTIQCQVDSQVTMMFWYRQQPGQSLTLIATANQGSEATYESGFVIDKFPISRPNLTFSTLTVSNMSPEDSSIYLCSVGGLRDRSRKLFFGSGTQLSVL.